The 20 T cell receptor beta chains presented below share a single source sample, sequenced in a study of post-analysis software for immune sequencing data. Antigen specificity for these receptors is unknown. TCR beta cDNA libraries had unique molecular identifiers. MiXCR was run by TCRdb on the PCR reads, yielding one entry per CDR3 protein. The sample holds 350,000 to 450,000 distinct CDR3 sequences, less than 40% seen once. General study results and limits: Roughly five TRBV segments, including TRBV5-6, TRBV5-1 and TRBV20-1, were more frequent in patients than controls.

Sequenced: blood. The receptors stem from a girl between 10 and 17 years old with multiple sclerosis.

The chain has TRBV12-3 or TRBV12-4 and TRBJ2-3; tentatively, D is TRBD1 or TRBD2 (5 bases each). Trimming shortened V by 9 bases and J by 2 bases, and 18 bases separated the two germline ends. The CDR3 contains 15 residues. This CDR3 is CASKSPRGVTDTQYF. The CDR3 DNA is TGTGCCAGTAAAAGTCCCCGAGGGGTCACAGATACGCAGTATTTT.

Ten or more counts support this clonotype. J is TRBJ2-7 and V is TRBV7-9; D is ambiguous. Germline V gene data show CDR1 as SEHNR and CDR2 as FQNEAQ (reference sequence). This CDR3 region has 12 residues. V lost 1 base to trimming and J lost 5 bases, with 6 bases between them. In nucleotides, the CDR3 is TGTGCCAGCAGCTTAGACAGCCACGAGCAGTACTTC. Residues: CASSLDSHEQYF.

The CDR3 sequence is CASSRSGQPSSEQYF. The CDR3, as DNA: TGTGCCAGCAGCCGATCGGGACAGCCCTCATCCGAGCAGTACTTC. The V and J genes are TRBV7-9 and TRBJ2-5, with 7 bases that match TRBD1. The J call may be incorrect, as the DNA end agrees better with TRBJ2-7. Germline CDR1 reads SEHNR; CDR2 reads FQNEAQ (reference sequence). This CDR3 has 15 amino acids.

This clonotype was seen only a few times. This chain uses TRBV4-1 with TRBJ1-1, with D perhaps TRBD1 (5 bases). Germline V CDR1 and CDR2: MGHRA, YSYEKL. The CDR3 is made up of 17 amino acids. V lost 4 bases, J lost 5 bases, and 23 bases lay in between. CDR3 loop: CASSLPSGLGWGTEAFF. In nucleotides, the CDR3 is TGCGCCAGCAGCCTTCCATCCGGCCTGGGGTGGGGGACTGAAGCTTTCTTT.

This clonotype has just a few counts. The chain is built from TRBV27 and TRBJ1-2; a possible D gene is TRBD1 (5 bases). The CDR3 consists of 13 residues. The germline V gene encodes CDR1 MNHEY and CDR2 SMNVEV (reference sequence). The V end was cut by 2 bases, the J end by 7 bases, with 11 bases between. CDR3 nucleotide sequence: TGTGCCAGCAGTTTAGTCCCAAGGGGTGGCTACACCTTC. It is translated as CASSLVPRGGYTF.

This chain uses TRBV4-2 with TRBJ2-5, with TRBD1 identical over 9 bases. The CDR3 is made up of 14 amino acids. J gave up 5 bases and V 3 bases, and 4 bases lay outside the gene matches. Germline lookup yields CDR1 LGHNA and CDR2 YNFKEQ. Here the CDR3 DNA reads TGTGCCAGCAGCCAGTACAGGGGGCGGGAGACCCAGTACTTC. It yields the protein CASSQYRGRETQYF.

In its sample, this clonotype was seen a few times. CDR3 nucleotides: TGCAGTGCTAAGGGGGGGGCGTATGGCTACACCTTC. It is translated as CSAKGGAYGYTF. V gene TRBV20-1 combines with J gene TRBJ1-2; D might be TRBD1 (6 bases). The V gene lost 4 bases and the J gene lost 5 bases, with 11 bases spanning the gap. The germline CDR1 and CDR2 sequences are DFQATT and SNEGSKA (reference sequence). This CDR3 is 12 amino acids long.

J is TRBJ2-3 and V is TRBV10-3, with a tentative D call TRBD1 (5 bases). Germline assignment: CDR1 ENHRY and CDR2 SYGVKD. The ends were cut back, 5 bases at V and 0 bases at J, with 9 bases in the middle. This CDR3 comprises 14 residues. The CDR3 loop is CAISRQGSTDTQYF. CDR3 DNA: TGTGCCATCAGTCGGCAGGGTAGCACAGATACGCAGTATTTT.

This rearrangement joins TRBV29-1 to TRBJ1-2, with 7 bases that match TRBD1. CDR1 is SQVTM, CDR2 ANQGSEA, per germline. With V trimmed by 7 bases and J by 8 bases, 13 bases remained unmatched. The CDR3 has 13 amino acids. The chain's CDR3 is CSAWDRPAYGYTF. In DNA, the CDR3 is TGCAGCGCTTGGGACAGACCTGCTTACGGCTACACCTTC. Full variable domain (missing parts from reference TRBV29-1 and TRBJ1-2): SAVISQKPSRDICQRGTSLTIQCQVDSQVTMMFWYRQQPGQSLTLIATANQGSEATYESGFVIDKFPISRPNLTFSTLTVSNMSPEDSSIYLCSAWDRPAYGYTFGSGTRLTVV.

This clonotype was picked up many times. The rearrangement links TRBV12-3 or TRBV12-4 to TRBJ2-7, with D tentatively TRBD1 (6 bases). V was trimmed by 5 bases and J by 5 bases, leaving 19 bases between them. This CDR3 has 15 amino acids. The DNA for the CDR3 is TGTGCCAGCAGTCATTCGGCGGGTACAGGGCACGAGCAGTACTTC. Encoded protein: CASSHSAGTGHEQYF.

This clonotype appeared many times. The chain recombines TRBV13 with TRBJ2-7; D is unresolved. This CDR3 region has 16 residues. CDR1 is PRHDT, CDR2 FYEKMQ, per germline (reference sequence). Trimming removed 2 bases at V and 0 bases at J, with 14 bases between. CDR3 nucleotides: TGTGCCAGCAGCTTAAATCAGTACCGCAACTCCTACGAGCAGTACTTC. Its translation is CASSLNQYRNSYEQYF.

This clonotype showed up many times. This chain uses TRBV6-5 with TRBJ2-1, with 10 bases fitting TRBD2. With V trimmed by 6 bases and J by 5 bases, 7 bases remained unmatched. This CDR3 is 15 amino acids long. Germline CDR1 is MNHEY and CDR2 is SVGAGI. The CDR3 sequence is CASSSLAGGNNEQFF. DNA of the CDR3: TGTGCCAGCAGCTCCTTAGCGGGGGGCAACAATGAGCAGTTCTTC.

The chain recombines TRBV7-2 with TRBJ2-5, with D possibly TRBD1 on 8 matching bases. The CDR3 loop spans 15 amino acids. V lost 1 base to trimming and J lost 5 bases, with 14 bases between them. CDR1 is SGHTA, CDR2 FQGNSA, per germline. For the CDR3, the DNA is TGTGCCAGCAGCTTAGGGGGGGGACAGGTGGAGACCCAGTACTTC. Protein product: CASSLGGGQVETQYF.

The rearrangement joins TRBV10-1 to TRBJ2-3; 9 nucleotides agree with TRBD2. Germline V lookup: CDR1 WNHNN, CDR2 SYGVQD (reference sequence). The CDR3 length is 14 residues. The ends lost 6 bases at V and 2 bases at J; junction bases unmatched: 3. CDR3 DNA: TGCGCCAGCAGCCTAGCGGGGCTCACAGATACGCAGTATTTT. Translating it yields CASSLAGLTDTQYF.

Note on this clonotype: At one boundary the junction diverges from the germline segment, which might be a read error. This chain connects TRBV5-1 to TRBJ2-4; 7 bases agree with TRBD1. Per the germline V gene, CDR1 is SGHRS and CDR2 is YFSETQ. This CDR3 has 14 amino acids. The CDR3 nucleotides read TGCGCCAGCAGCCACGGGACAGCCAGAAACATTCAGTACTTC. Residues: CASSHGTARNIQYF. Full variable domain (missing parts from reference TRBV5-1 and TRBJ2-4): KAGVTQTPRYLIKTRGQQVTLSCSPISGHRSVSWYQQTPGQGLQFLFEYFSETQRNKGNFPGRFSGRQFSNSRSEMNVSTLELGDSALYLCASSHGTARNIQYFGAGTRLSVL.

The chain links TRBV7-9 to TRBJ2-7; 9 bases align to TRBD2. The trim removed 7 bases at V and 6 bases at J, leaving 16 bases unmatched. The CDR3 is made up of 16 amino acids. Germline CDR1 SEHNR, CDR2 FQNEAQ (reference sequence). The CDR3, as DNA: TGTGCCAGCACTACTTGGGGTGATATAGCGGGGGCCGAGCAGTACTTC. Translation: CASTTWGDIAGAEQYF.

This chain's CDR3 is CSASNRGETQYF. The CDR3 DNA reads as TGCAGTGCGTCTAACAGGGGAGAGACCCAGTACTTC. This chain connects TRBV20-1 to TRBJ2-5, with 7 bases fitting TRBD1. This CDR3 has 12 residues. J lost 4 bases, V lost 6 bases, and 5 bases had no gene match. The germline V gene has CDR1 DFQATT and CDR2 SNEGSKA (reference sequence).

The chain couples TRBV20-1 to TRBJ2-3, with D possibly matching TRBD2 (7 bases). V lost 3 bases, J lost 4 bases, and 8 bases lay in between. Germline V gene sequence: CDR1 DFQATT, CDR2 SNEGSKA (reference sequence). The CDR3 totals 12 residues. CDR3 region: CSASGGPDTQYF. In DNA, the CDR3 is TGCAGTGCTAGCGGGGGGCCAGATACGCAGTATTTT.

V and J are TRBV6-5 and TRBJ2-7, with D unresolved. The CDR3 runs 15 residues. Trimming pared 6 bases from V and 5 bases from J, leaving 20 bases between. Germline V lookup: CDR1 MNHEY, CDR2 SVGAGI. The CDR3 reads CASRPQGQIFDEQYF. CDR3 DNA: TGTGCCAGCAGGCCCCAAGGGCAGATTTTTGACGAGCAGTACTTC.

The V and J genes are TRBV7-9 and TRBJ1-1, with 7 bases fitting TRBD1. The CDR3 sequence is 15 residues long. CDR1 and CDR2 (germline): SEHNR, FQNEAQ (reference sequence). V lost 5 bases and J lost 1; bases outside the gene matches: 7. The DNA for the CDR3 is TGTGCCAGCAGCACAGGGGTGGGGTCGAACACTGAAGCTTTCTTT. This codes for CASSTGVGSNTEAFF.